This entry is about one TCR beta chain. The antigen it recognizes is unknown. Nothing much larger sits one base from this clone, and base qualities are not available. The germline V gene specifies SGHTS as CDR1 and YDEGEE as CDR2. Between the V and J ends, shortened by 0 bases and 1 base respectively, the junction contains 10 bases. Inclusive of the bounding cysteine and phenylalanine, the CDR3 is 16 residues long. Only the CDR3 region is kept as DNA, spanning 48 bases read in frame from base 1. According to the study, the label for this sample's time point signals: baseline pretreatment blood. The treatment or condition label of this sample denotes: 15 Gy SBRT to primary tumor, nephrectomy 4 weeks later. To track tumor-enriched clonotypes, serial peripheral blood was sampled from radiation-treated patients at baseline and at 2 weeks and 4 weeks after SBRT. All patients had renal cell carcinoma with clear cell pathology. The QIAamp DNA Blood Mini Kit (Qiagen) was used to prepare genomic DNA for TCR sequencing. Samples were included in the analyses only if all quality control checks were passed.

The immunoSEQ kit was used, according to the manufacturer's recommendations, to generate TCR beta libraries from genomic DNA. For library preparation, a first multiplex PCR was performed with proprietary primers, followed by a second PCR in which unique barcodes were added, and bead cleanups were performed after each round. A kit-provided positive control reaction and a negative control reaction were included in every sample batch. The final libraries underwent checking on an Agilent 4200 TapeStation D1000 ScreenTape, volumetric pooling, and quantification by qPCR. An Illumina NextSeq500 fitted with a MidOutput 150-cycle cartridge performed the sequencing, running 156 Read1 cycles and 15 Index1 cycles with the kit's custom primers. The pooled library was loaded at around 1 pM, and approximately 20% PhiX control was spiked in. The paper's processing steps were these. The vendor-processed data were analyzed in R, and a clonotype was defined as all T cells that share the same CDR3 nucleotide sequence. For clone abundance analyses, frequencies were normalized to the 10,000 most abundant clones per sample. Before analysis, public T cell clones were removed, and these numbered fewer than six per sample on average. A difference in abundance of at least 32-fold between compartments was used to define tumor-enriched and baseline blood-enriched clonotypes. A beta-binomial differential abundance model was used to identify clonotypes that were expanded or contracted between blood time points. Tumor-blood repertoire similarity was measured with the Baroni-Urbani and Buser coefficient, and group comparisons used two-tailed Wilcoxon tests in R. Sourced from immuneACCESS, this table was stored by TCRdb with only in-frame sequences that have V and J called. A share of the clones is absent; for the studies checked, an unresolved V gene accounts for under half, and the remainder has no known explanation. Clonal size and the V and J genes are those of that table, whereas D and trimming came from the DNA. This sample gives around 140,000 clones in total; less than 90% of them show up just once. The biggest ten clones account for over 3.5% of the sample.

These data come from a study of radiation and T cells in renal cell carcinoma (dated by TCRdb to 2018 to 2020). Some background on the complete study: Samples were obtained from a clinical trial, in which 15 Gy stereotactic body radiation therapy was delivered to primary renal cell carcinomas and nephrectomy was performed 4 weeks later. TCR beta sequencing covered approximately 50 samples in total, comprising some 25 tumors and roughly 27 peripheral blood samples. Across all 53 samples, several million unique CDR3 nucleotide sequences encoding roughly 2,800,000 unique CDR3 amino acid sequences were identified.

Study-wide findings and limitations: The single-armed trial design could not address effects of radiation dose or scheduling on the TCR repertoire. Changes in the blood repertoire were not tracked past 4 weeks after treatment. Top tumor clonotypes rose in blood from baseline to 2 weeks post-radiation, then contracted by 4 weeks, suggesting transient expansion of tumor-resident clones. Because pretreatment tumor biopsies were not available, the study could not determine whether clonotypes were already present within the tumor at baseline.

The TCR comes from a woman aged 70-85 years with renal cell carcinoma. This sequence uses TRBV5-8 and TRBJ1-4; the D gene assignment is ambiguous. The source was blood, collected from a patient whose treatment included radiotherapy and nephrectomy. The CDR3 here reads CASSLALRGTNEKLFF. The bases read TGTGCCAGCAGCTTGGCCTTACGGGGAACTAATGAAAAACTGTTTTTT. Beyond the CDR3, the reference TRBV5-8 and TRBJ1-4 genes provide the residues; the full variable domain reads: EAGVTQSPTHLIKTRGQQATLRCSPISGHTSVYWYQQALGLGLQFLLWYDEGEERNRGNFPPRFSGRQFPNYSSELNVNALELEDSALYLCASSLALRGTNEKLFFGSGTQLSVL.